These 9 T cell receptor beta chains came from one sample sequenced in a study of identifying expanded T cells in peripheral blood. Sequencing used immunoSEQ multiplex PCR; TCRdb keeps in-frame clones, though not all of them. The profile shows some 70,000 clones, roughly 88% of them singletons. Sequenced: blood. The origin of the receptors is a person between 18 and 75 years old in good health.

The chain is built from TRBV9 and TRBJ2-1; 9 positions match TRBD2. The J segment lost 6 bases and the V segment lost 4 bases, leaving 11 bases of the junction unmatched. This CDR3 has 16 residues. From germline, CDR1 is SGDLS and CDR2 YYNGEE. The CDR3 region is CASSRGMGGGGNEQFF. The CDR3 DNA sequence: TGTGCCAGCAGCCGCGGCATGGGCGGGGGGGGCAATGAGCAGTTCTTC.

CDR3 DNA sequence: TGCAGTGCTACCCGGGACCTCACTCAATTCTTC. Translation: CSATRDLTQFF. The V gene is TRBV20-1, the J gene TRBJ2-1, with D perhaps assigned TRBD1 or TRBD2 (5 bases each). This CDR3 has 11 amino acids. V lost 4 bases to trimming and J lost 16 bases, with 17 bases between them. Germline V gene sequence: CDR1 DFQATT, CDR2 SNEGSKA (reference sequence).

The J gene is TRBJ2-2, the V gene TRBV6-1; D is ambiguous. Trimming shortened V by 7 bases and J by 4 bases, and 4 bases separated the two germline ends. CDR3 size: 11 residues. Germline V gene sequence: CDR1 MNHNS, CDR2 SASEGT. CDR3 loop: CASTFTGELFF. The CDR3 nucleotides are TGTGCCAGCACTTTCACCGGGGAGCTGTTTTTT.

This clone was observed many times. The rearrangement joins TRBV15 to TRBJ1-5; no definite D call. This CDR3 is built from 14 residues. The germline CDR1 and CDR2 sequences are LNHNV and YYDKDF (reference sequence). V dropped 5 bases and J dropped 0 bases, with 8 bases sitting between them. The DNA of the CDR3 is TGTGCCACCAGCGTTGATTATAGCAATCAGCCCCAGCATTTT. The encoded protein is CATSVDYSNQPQHF. Full variable domain (outside the CDR3, taken from reference TRBV15 and TRBJ1-5): DAMVIQNPRYQVTQFGKPVTLSCSQTLNHNVMYWYQQKSSQAPKLLFHYYDKDFNNEADTPDNFQSRRPNTSFCFLDIRSPGLGDTAMYLCATSVDYSNQPQHFGDGTRLSIL.

The chain uses TRBV9 and TRBJ2-2, with unresolved D. V was pared by 2 bases and J by 6 bases, with 8 bases between. Germline V gene lookup returns CDR1 SGDLS and CDR2 YYNGEE. This CDR3 has 13 amino acids. This CDR3 is CASSVMSPGELFF. CDR3 nucleotides: TGTGCCAGCAGCGTCATGTCTCCCGGGGAGCTGTTTTTT.

The chain recombines TRBV25-1 with TRBJ2-2, with D tentatively TRBD1 (5 bases). Germline loops: CDR1 MGHDK, CDR2 SYGVNS. The CDR3 is made up of 14 amino acids. Trimming pared 6 bases from V and 0 bases from J, leaving 8 bases between. CDR3 protein: CASRQASNTGELFF. The CDR3 bases are TGTGCCAGCAGACAGGCTTCGAACACCGGGGAGCTGTTTTTT.

The chain has TRBV7-2 and TRBJ2-1; no clear D gene. CDR3 length equals 16 residues. The V and J ends lost 4 bases and 2 bases respectively, with 15 bases between them. Germline values: CDR1 SGHTA, CDR2 FQGNSA. DNA for the CDR3: TGTGCCAGCAGCTCCCTTGGCGCAGACGCCTACAATGAGCAGTTCTTC. Residues: CASSSLGADAYNEQFF.

J is TRBJ2-1 and V is TRBV5-1, with TRBD2 matching over 13 bases. Losses at the gene ends were 7 bases for V and 7 bases for J; bases not matched to a gene: 8. The CDR3 is 15 amino acids. The germline V gene has CDR1 SGHRS and CDR2 YFSETQ. The CDR3 sequence: CASEPLAGGPNEQFF. The CDR3, as DNA: TGCGCCAGCGAGCCACTAGCGGGAGGGCCGAATGAGCAGTTCTTC. Full variable domain (missing parts from reference TRBV5-1 and TRBJ2-1): KAGVTQTPRYLIKTRGQQVTLSCSPISGHRSVSWYQQTPGQGLQFLFEYFSETQRNKGNFPGRFSGRQFSNSRSEMNVSTLELGDSALYLCASEPLAGGPNEQFFGPGTRLTVL.

The chain joins TRBV28 to TRBJ1-2; D is ambiguous. The germline V gene has CDR1 MDHEN and CDR2 SYDVKM. The CDR3 has 14 amino acids. V was clipped by 6 bases and J by 8 bases, with 19 bases between them. For the CDR3, the DNA is TGTGCCAGCAGCGAAAGGCAGCGGTGGGAAGGCTACACCTTC. Protein product: CASSERQRWEGYTF.